A single sample is the source of the 30 T cell receptor beta chains below, sequenced in a study of T cells after posttransplantation cyclophosphamide (dated by TCRdb to 2016 to 2017). Library generation was performed with the immunoSEQ multiplex PCR assay. Imported from immuneACCESS, the table was reduced by TCRdb to in-frame sequences with V and J called. These copies leave out some clones; in studies compared against another copy, an unresolved V gene accounts for under half, and the cause of the remainder is not known. Counted in this sample were tens of thousands of clones; 93% of them appeared once. Of the sample, under 3% is held by the ten largest clones. Sequencing input: PBMCs. These receptors all come from a woman aged 25 to 39 in good health and a related stem cell transplant donor.

J is TRBJ2-7 and V is TRBV2; D remains unclear. The CDR3 is 12 amino acids. The germline V gene has CDR1 SNHLY and CDR2 FYNNEI. V was cut by 3 bases and J by 0 bases, with 3 bases left in between. The CDR3 reads CASSESSYEQYF. The DNA for the CDR3 is TGTGCCAGCAGTGAGAGCTCCTACGAGCAGTACTTC.

The gene calls are TRBV28 and TRBJ1-5; possible D gene TRBD1, 6 bases. This CDR3 is 12 amino acids long. Trimming pared 5 bases from V and 6 bases from J, leaving 8 bases between. CDR1 is MDHEN and CDR2 is SYDVKM in the germline V gene. The chain's CDR3 is CASSPGAQPQHF. The CDR3 region has the DNA TGTGCCAGCAGTCCGGGGGCTCAGCCCCAGCATTTT.

The chain couples TRBV18 to TRBJ2-5; D unclear. The CDR3 extends over 14 amino acids. Germline V gene data show CDR1 as KGHSH and CDR2 as LQKENI. The V gene lost 0 bases and the J gene lost 2 bases, with 7 bases spanning the gap. CDR3 in DNA: TGTGCCAGCTCACCACCGAGCAGACAAGAGACCCAGTACTTC. Protein sequence: CASSPPSRQETQYF.

This chain links TRBV4-1 with TRBJ1-6; the D gene is possibly TRBD1 (5 bases). CDR3 length: 14 residues. The germline CDR1 and CDR2 sequences are MGHRA and YSYEKL. Trimming left V 3 bases short and J 6 bases short, with 9 bases between. The CDR3 reads CASSHGTGNSPLHF. Here the CDR3 DNA reads TGCGCCAGCAGCCACGGGACGGGTAATTCACCCCTCCACTTT.

The V gene is TRBV12-5, the J gene TRBJ2-2, with D unresolved. This CDR3 comprises 12 residues. Trimming shortened V by 3 bases and J by 5 bases, and 4 bases separated the two germline ends. Per germline, CDR1 LGHNT and CDR2 FRNRAP. CDR3 amino acids: CASGFTTGELFF. The CDR3 nucleotides are TGTGCTAGTGGTTTTACGACCGGGGAGCTGTTTTTT.

This chain uses TRBV18 with TRBJ2-1, with 10 nucleotides matching TRBD1. Germline assignment: CDR1 KGHSH and CDR2 LQKENI. CDR3 length: 17 residues. J gave up 5 bases and V 3 bases, and 10 bases lay outside the gene matches. The CDR3 region has the DNA TGTGCCAGCTCACCTCCACGACAGGGGGCGATCCACAATGAGCAGTTCTTC. It codes for CASSPPRQGAIHNEQFF.

This clone was detected ten times or more. The genes are TRBV30 and TRBJ1-6, with 7 bases lining up with TRBD1. Trimming at V came to 3 bases and at J to 8 bases, leaving 4 bases not matched to a gene. This CDR3 has 13 amino acids. Per the germline V gene, CDR1 is GTSNPN and CDR2 is SVGIG (reference sequence). The CDR3 bases are TGTGCCTGGAGCCCCGGGACAGATTCACCCCTCCACTTT. Its protein product is CAWSPGTDSPLHF.

The chain uses TRBV28 and TRBJ1-2, with 9 bases lining up with TRBD1. The CDR3 loop spans 14 amino acids. Germline CDR1 MDHEN, CDR2 SYDVKM. Germline trimming cut 6 bases from V and 4 bases from J; bases unmatched to any gene: 6. The CDR3: CASSTGGRVYGYTF. In nucleotides, the CDR3 is TGTGCCAGCAGCACAGGGGGCAGAGTCTATGGCTACACCTTC.

The genes are TRBV10-2 and TRBJ2-5; 12 bases agree with TRBD2. Germline CDR1 WSHSY, CDR2 SAAADI. The V segment lost 7 bases and the J segment 0 bases; nucleotides outside the gene matches: 3. The CDR3 extends over 15 amino acids. The CDR3 DNA reads TGCGCCAGCAACCTAGCGGGGGGGTACCAAGAGACCCAGTACTTC. It is translated as CASNLAGGYQETQYF.

DNA of the CDR3: TGCGCCAGCAGCTTGCGGACAGAAGGGGAAAAACTGTTTTTT. Translating it yields CASSLRTEGEKLFF. V usage is TRBV5-1 and J usage is TRBJ1-4, with D perhaps matching TRBD1 (6 bases). V lost 1 base to trimming and J lost 8 bases, with 12 bases between them. CDR1 is SGHRS, CDR2 YFSETQ, per germline. The CDR3 is 14 amino acids.

The rearrangement joins TRBV6-1 to TRBJ2-7; 8 bases align to TRBD1. The CDR3 loop spans 16 amino acids. Germline V CDR1 and CDR2: MNHNS, SASEGT. The trim removed 1 base at V and 3 bases at J, leaving 8 bases unmatched. Here the CDR3 reads CASSEGGWTGSYEQYF. The CDR3 DNA sequence: TGTGCCAGCAGTGAAGGGGGTTGGACAGGGAGCTACGAGCAGTACTTC.

This clone was recorded a few times. V usage is TRBV7-2 and J usage is TRBJ1-1; no clear D. CDR3 length equals 13 residues. Germline V gives CDR1 SGHTA, CDR2 FQGNSA. V was shortened by 3 bases and J by 5 bases, with 10 bases between the two germline ends. This CDR3 is CASSLTPDTEAFF. CDR3 sequence (DNA): TGTGCCAGCAGCTTGACTCCTGATACTGAAGCTTTCTTT. Combining the CDR3 with reference TRBV7-2 and TRBJ1-1 gives the whole variable domain GAGVSQSPSNKVTEKGKDVELRCDPISGHTALYWYRQSLGQGLEFLIYFQGNSAPDKSGLPSDRFSAERTGGSVSTLTIQRTQQEDSAVYLCASSLTPDTEAFFGQGTRLTVV.

This chain links TRBV7-2 with TRBJ1-2, with 10 bases fitting TRBD1. Germline V gives CDR1 SGHTA, CDR2 FQGNSA. The trim removed 5 bases at V and 4 bases at J, leaving 7 bases unmatched. The CDR3 spans 15 residues. The CDR3 loop is CASSATTGGAYGYTF. The CDR3 coding sequence is TGTGCCAGCAGCGCCACGACAGGGGGCGCCTATGGCTACACCTTC. The whole variable domain, filled in from reference TRBV7-2 and TRBJ1-2, reads GAGVSQSPSNKVTEKGKDVELRCDPISGHTALYWYRQSLGQGLEFLIYFQGNSAPDKSGLPSDRFSAERTGGSVSTLTIQRTQQEDSAVYLCASSATTGGAYGYTFGSGTRLTVV.

The chain uses TRBV27 and TRBJ2-2, with D perhaps matching TRBD1 (5 bases). There are 17 residues in the CDR3. V was clipped by 1 base and J by 3 bases, with 15 bases between them. Germline loops: CDR1 MNHEY, CDR2 SMNVEV (reference sequence). The CDR3 spells CASSLYYRWGDTGELFF. CDR3 nucleotide sequence: TGTGCCAGCAGTTTATACTACAGGTGGGGCGACACCGGGGAGCTGTTTTTT.

CDR3 sequence (DNA): TGTGCCAGCAGTGAGACAGGGAGGGTTGCTTTAGCTTTCTTT. It yields the protein CASSETGRVALAFF. The gene calls are TRBV6-4 and TRBJ1-1; 7 positions agree with TRBD1. CDR3 size: 14 residues. Germline CDR1 reads MRHNA; CDR2 reads SNTAGT. Trimming removed 3 bases from V and 10 bases from J; junction bases left unmatched: 11.

J is TRBJ2-3 and V is TRBV4-2; 10 bases line up with TRBD2. With 2 bases clipped from V and 3 bases from J, the junction kept 11 bases outside the gene matches. The germline V gene encodes CDR1 LGHNA and CDR2 YNFKEQ. This CDR3 has 18 amino acids. The CDR3 coding sequence is TGTGCCAGCAGCCAATTGGTAGCGGGGGGCATCGGGACAGATACGCAGTATTTT. It translates to CASSQLVAGGIGTDTQYF.

V gene TRBV29-1 combines with J gene TRBJ1-2; TRBD1 agrees at 7 bases. The CDR3 is made up of 14 amino acids. Losses at the gene ends were 2 bases for V and 4 bases for J; bases not matched to a gene: 7. The germline V gene encodes CDR1 SQVTM and CDR2 ANQGSEA. The CDR3 sequence is CSVEWTGRPYGYTF. Written as DNA, the CDR3 is TGCAGCGTTGAATGGACAGGCCGCCCCTATGGCTACACCTTC.

The genes are TRBV5-1 and TRBJ1-2, with a weak D call TRBD1 (5 bases). Germline CDR1 and CDR2: SGHRS and YFSETQ. The CDR3 length is 13 residues. Deletions cut 0 bases from V and 4 bases from J, with 7 bases between. The CDR3 sequence: CASSLGGAYGYTF. Written as DNA, the CDR3 is TGCGCCAGCAGCTTGGGGGGCGCCTATGGCTACACCTTC.

V usage is TRBV25-1 and J usage is TRBJ1-1; possible D gene TRBD1, 5 bases. Germline V gene lookup returns CDR1 MGHDK and CDR2 SYGVNS. This CDR3 contains 15 residues. The V end lost 1 base, the J end lost 1 base, and 10 bases lay between the germline ends. The CDR3 reads CASSEFWGPNTEAFF. The CDR3 nucleotides read TGTGCCAGCAGTGAATTTTGGGGACCGAACACTGAAGCTTTCTTT.

CDR3 amino acids: CASSVHRGPYEQYF. Written as DNA, the CDR3 is TGTGCCAGCAGTGTTCACAGGGGGCCGTACGAGCAGTACTTC. The rearrangement uses TRBV6-1 and TRBJ2-7, with TRBD1 identical over 9 bases. J was trimmed by 4 bases and V by 4 bases; bases with no gene match: 5. The CDR3 sequence is 14 residues long. Per germline, CDR1 MNHNS and CDR2 SASEGT.

V is TRBV2 and J is TRBJ2-5, with 9 bases matching TRBD1. The V and J ends lost 6 bases and 2 bases, in that order; junction bases with no gene match: 4. CDR3 size: 14 residues. Germline V gene sequence: CDR1 SNHLY, CDR2 FYNNEI. In DNA form, the CDR3 reads TGTGCCAGCAGGGCGACAGGGGGGCAAGAGACCCAGTACTTC. Amino acid sequence: CASRATGGQETQYF.

The chain employs TRBV5-1 and TRBJ2-3; D unresolved. The CDR3 has 12 residues. Trimming shortened V by 0 bases and J by 3 bases, and 2 bases separated the two germline ends. Looked up from germline, CDR1 is SGHRS and CDR2 is YFSETQ. CDR3 amino acids: CASSLVTDTQYF. In nucleotides, the CDR3 is TGCGCCAGCAGCTTGGTGACAGATACGCAGTATTTT.

J is TRBJ1-3 and V is TRBV7-2, with D tentatively TRBD1 (6 bases). This CDR3 is 17 amino acids long. With 6 bases removed from V and 4 bases from J, the gap between germline ends came to 22 bases. Germline V lookup: CDR1 SGHTA, CDR2 FQGNSA. CDR3 amino acids: CASSLGGGGRFGNTIYF. CDR3 sequence (DNA): TGTGCCAGCAGTCTAGGAGGGGGGGGGCGCTTCGGAAACACCATATATTTT.

In this sample, this clone turned up once. The V and J genes are TRBV4-1 and TRBJ1-2; 9 bases line up with TRBD1. The CDR3 runs to 13 residues. The germline V gene has CDR1 MGHRA and CDR2 YSYEKL. The V and J ends lost 4 bases and 8 bases, in that order; junction bases with no gene match: 5. CDR3 region: CASSRDRGEGYTF. As DNA, the CDR3 is TGCGCCAGCAGCCGCGACAGGGGGGAAGGCTACACCTTC.

V usage is TRBV6-4 and J usage is TRBJ1-6, with 9 bases fitting TRBD1. CDR3 length equals 14 residues. J gave up 9 bases and V 3 bases, and 3 bases lay outside the gene matches. CDR1 MRHNA and CDR2 SNTAGT come from the germline V gene. The CDR3 nucleotides read TGTGCCAGCAGTGATGGGACAGGGTTTTCACCCCTCCACTTT. It encodes CASSDGTGFSPLHF.

The chain employs TRBV7-8 and TRBJ2-7; no firm D call. The CDR3 length is 15 residues. V lost 0 bases to trimming and J lost 2 bases, with 11 bases between them. Looked up from germline, CDR1 is SGHVS and CDR2 is FQNEAQ. The CDR3 loop is CASSLATRLTYEQYF. The CDR3 DNA reads as TGTGCCAGCAGCTTAGCGACGAGACTTACCTACGAGCAGTACTTC.

The V gene is TRBV19, the J gene TRBJ2-2, with TRBD1 identical over 9 bases. This CDR3 has 14 amino acids. CDR1 is LNHDA, CDR2 SQIVND, per germline (reference sequence). Trimming took 6 bases from V and 5 from J; bases not matched to a gene: 4. The CDR3 DNA is TGTGCCAGTAGGCGGGACAGGGTGACCGGGGAGCTGTTTTTT. Its protein product is CASRRDRVTGELFF. Full variable domain (outside the CDR3, taken from reference TRBV19 and TRBJ2-2): DGGITQSPKYLFRKEGQNVTLSCEQNLNHDAMYWYRQDPGQGLRLIYYSQIVNDFQKGDIAEGYSVSREKKESFPLTVTSAQKNPTAFYLCASRRDRVTGELFFGEGSRLTVL.

CDR3 loop: CASSVGQGRAFF. The DNA for the CDR3 is TGTGCCAGCAGCGTAGGACAGGGGCGGGCTTTCTTT. V usage is TRBV9 and J usage is TRBJ1-1, with 8 bases fitting TRBD1. The junction had 3 bases not matched to a gene; V was cut back by 0 bases and J by 11 bases. Per the germline V gene, CDR1 is SGDLS and CDR2 is YYNGEE. The CDR3 runs 12 residues.

The chain joins TRBV2 to TRBJ2-7; TRBD2 might be the D (6 bases). Trimming shortened V by 8 bases and J by 1 base, and 12 bases separated the two germline ends. This CDR3 has 13 amino acids. Germline V lookup: CDR1 SNHLY, CDR2 FYNNEI. The CDR3 nucleotides are TGTGCCAGCGATGTGGAGGGGTCCTACGAGCAGTACTTC. It codes for CASDVEGSYEQYF.

This clone was found once. This chain uses TRBV7-8 with TRBJ1-2; the D is unclear. CDR1 is SGHVS and CDR2 is FQNEAQ in the germline V gene. Trimming pared 4 bases from V and 0 bases from J, leaving 9 bases between. The CDR3 is 14 amino acids. In nucleotides, the CDR3 is TGTGCCAGCAGCTATACATCCGCTAACTATGGCTACACCTTC. Residues: CASSYTSANYGYTF.